This TCR beta chain was documented in a study of regulatory T cells in long-lasting Graves disease. Study outcomes and limitations: The study found persistent patients shared more public clonotypes (2,741) than new patients (approximately 970).

Time point given: persistent/refractory GD, antithyroid drugs over 5 years with positive TRAb. TCR sequences were obtained from RNA taken from PBMCs. This CDR3 contains 15 residues. V lost 8 bases to trimming and J lost 7 bases; unmatched junction nucleotides: 11. In germline, CDR1 is MNHEY, CDR2 SVGEGT. Construction of TCR beta libraries relied on iRepertoire HTBI primers and on Arm-PCR targeting CDR3 regions. TCRdb ran MiXCR on the multiplex PCR reads and lists one entry per CDR3 protein. The sample shows about 430,000 distinct CDR3 sequences, around 20% of them seen only once. As concerns this clonotype: Its antigen is undetermined.

Sample: peripheral blood mononuclear cells (PBMCs), taken when the disease was refractory, from a patient treated with antithyroid drugs. The chain links TRBV6-2 or TRBV6-3 to TRBJ1-6, with 7 bases lining up with TRBD1. This clonotype was sampled from a female donor with Graves disease. CDR3 sequence: CASGHRQGLNSPLHF. The CDR3 DNA is TGTGCCAGCGGGCACAGACAGGGACTCAATTCACCCCTCCACTTT.